A single sample gave rise to the 13 T cell receptor beta chains below, sequenced in a study of cytomegalovirus exposure and HLA in healthy donors. Using immunoSEQ multiplex PCR, the repertoire was profiled, and TCRdb retains in-frame clones only, with some absent. Among about 200,000 clones listed, about 81% were seen once. The material sequenced was PBMCs. The receptors originated from a woman in her twenties or thirties in good health and CMV-seronegative.

The chain has TRBV10-1 and TRBJ1-4; 7 bases agree with TRBD1. After removal of 3 bases from V and 7 bases from J, the junction contained 11 bases not matched to a gene. Germline V gene data show CDR1 as WNHNN and CDR2 as SYGVQD (reference sequence). The CDR3 spans 16 residues. The CDR3 reads CASSDGTASGGEKLFF. For the CDR3, the DNA is TGCGCCAGCAGTGATGGGACAGCGAGTGGAGGTGAAAAACTGTTTTTT.

The chain combines TRBV5-1 with TRBJ2-7; 8 bases fit TRBD2. Germline V CDR1 and CDR2: SGHRS, YFSETQ. CDR3 length: 15 residues. The V and J ends lost 6 bases and 3 bases, in that order; junction bases with no gene match: 11. The CDR3 protein is CASTRGGTRDYEQYF. Written as DNA, the CDR3 is TGCGCCAGCACCCGGGGGGGGACCCGGGACTACGAGCAGTACTTC.

Here the CDR3 reads CAWSDLRDSVNTIYF. The CDR3 DNA follows: TGTGCCTGGAGTGATTTAAGGGACTCTGTCAACACCATATATTTT. V and J are TRBV30 and TRBJ1-3; a possible D gene is TRBD1 (5 bases). Trimming removed 1 base from V and 7 bases from J, with 17 bases in between. This CDR3 spans 15 amino acids. Germline V lookup: CDR1 GTSNPN, CDR2 SVGIG (reference sequence).

V gene TRBV2 combines with J gene TRBJ2-5; 9 nucleotides line up with TRBD2. Trimming took 7 bases from V and 5 from J; bases not matched to a gene: 11. Germline V gene data show CDR1 as SNHLY and CDR2 as FYNNEI. CDR3 length: 15 amino acids. CDR3 loop: CASTFTLAGTETQYF. DNA for the CDR3: TGTGCCAGCACCTTTACCCTAGCGGGGACGGAGACCCAGTACTTC.

The chain recombines TRBV28 with TRBJ1-2; unclear D gene. V shed 2 bases and J shed 8 bases, with 9 bases lying between them. The CDR3 length is 12 residues. Germline V gene lookup returns CDR1 MDHEN and CDR2 SYDVKM. CDR3 in DNA: TGTGCCAGCAGTTTACCCGCGGTGGGCTACACCTTC. This sequence encodes CASSLPAVGYTF.

The rearrangement uses TRBV7-8 and TRBJ2-7, with D maybe TRBD1 (6 bases). The V and J ends lost 1 base and 6 bases respectively, with 16 bases between them. CDR1 SGHVS and CDR2 FQNEAQ come from the germline V gene. The CDR3 extends over 15 amino acids. The CDR3 DNA sequence: TGTGCCAGCAGCTTAGTAGGGGGATCATTGGGCGAGCAGTACTTC. This gives the protein CASSLVGGSLGEQYF.

The rearrangement uses TRBV19 and TRBJ2-7; 8 bases match TRBD1. The V gene end was trimmed by 5 bases and the J gene end by 1 base; junction bases not matched to a gene: 7. Germline V gene data show CDR1 as LNHDA and CDR2 as SQIVND (reference sequence). The CDR3 consists of 15 residues. CDR3 bases: TGTGCCAGTAGTGGGCAGGGGGCTAAGTCCTACGAGCAGTACTTC. Its protein is CASSGQGAKSYEQYF.

The chain couples TRBV5-6 to TRBJ2-5, with 7 bases fitting TRBD1. The germline V gene has CDR1 SGHDT and CDR2 YYEEEE. The CDR3 totals 13 residues. Trimming cost V 0 bases and J 4 bases; bases outside gene matches: 0. The CDR3 DNA reads as TGTGCCAGCAGCTTGGCAGGGGGAGAGACCCAGTACTTC. Its translation is CASSLAGGETQYF.

The chain recombines TRBV6-1 with TRBJ2-3; 9 positions match TRBD1. The germline CDR1 and CDR2 sequences are MNHNS and SASEGT. This CDR3 has 14 residues. The junction had 6 bases not matched to a gene; V was cut back by 6 bases and J by 5 bases. The CDR3 reads CASSGTGRIDTQYF. As DNA, the CDR3 is TGTGCCAGCAGCGGGACAGGGAGAATAGATACGCAGTATTTT.

V and J are TRBV4-2 and TRBJ1-4; a weak D match, TRBD1 (6 bases). Germline V gene lookup returns CDR1 LGHNA and CDR2 YNFKEQ. V lost 1 base and J 1 base, leaving 13 bases between the germline ends. The CDR3 runs 17 residues. The CDR3 here is CASSQAQGLGTNEKLFF. For the CDR3, the DNA is TGTGCCAGCAGCCAAGCTCAGGGGTTGGGAACTAATGAAAAACTGTTTTTT.

This chain uses TRBV19 with TRBJ2-7; 10 bases fit TRBD2. From germline, CDR1 is LNHDA and CDR2 SQIVND (reference sequence). This CDR3 spans 17 amino acids. V shed 1 base and J 2 bases; nucleotides not matched to a gene: 8. The CDR3 DNA reads as TGTGCCAGTAGTATAGCGTCTCGGAGCGGGGGGGCCTACGAGCAGTACTTC. Amino acid sequence: CASSIASRSGGAYEQYF.

The rearrangement links TRBV6-5 to TRBJ1-4, with D perhaps TRBD1 (5 bases). The germline CDR1 and CDR2 sequences are MNHEY and SVGAGI. V was trimmed by 0 bases and J by 8 bases, leaving 16 bases between them. This CDR3 spans 16 amino acids. CDR3 nucleotide sequence: TGTGCCAGCAGTTACTCACCGTCAGGGATATCGGAAAAACTGTTTTTT. Its translation is CASSYSPSGISEKLFF.

The genes are TRBV27 and TRBJ2-7; 11 nucleotides align to TRBD2. Germline V gene lookup returns CDR1 MNHEY and CDR2 SMNVEV (reference sequence). This CDR3 region has 14 residues. V shed 3 bases and J 6 bases; nucleotides not matched to a gene: 4. The CDR3 coding sequence is TGTGCCAGCAGTTTCACTAGCGGGAGTGGCGAGCAGTACTTC. Translating gives CASSFTSGSGEQYF.